A single sample is the source of the 14 T cell receptor beta chains below, sequenced in a study of blood T cell repertoires in COVID-19. Data came from immunoSEQ multiplex PCR; TCRdb stores just in-frame clones and leaves some out. This table has roughly 72,000 clones, 80% appearing once. The sequenced material came from peripheral blood. These receptors were taken from a man in his 70s who had recovered from COVID-19.

The V gene is TRBV27, the J gene TRBJ1-1; D perhaps matches TRBD1 (6 bases). The CDR3 loop spans 15 amino acids. Per the germline V gene, CDR1 is MNHEY and CDR2 is SMNVEV (reference sequence). V was cut by 5 bases and J by 5 bases, with 18 bases left in between. CDR3 amino acids: CASSPLDRQETEAFF. As DNA, the CDR3 is TGTGCCAGCAGTCCCCTCGACAGGCAGGAGACTGAAGCTTTCTTT.

The rearrangement joins TRBV19 to TRBJ1-5; D gene unclear. Per the germline V gene, CDR1 is LNHDA and CDR2 is SQIVND (reference sequence). The ends were cut back, 8 bases at V and 5 bases at J, with 19 bases in the middle. CDR3 size: 15 residues. The CDR3 DNA follows: TGTGCCAGTCGTTCCCTCCTCCTCCAGGATCAGCCCCAGCATTTT. It specifies CASRSLLLQDQPQHF.

This sequence joins TRBV2 and TRBJ1-1; tentatively, D is TRBD1 (6 bases). Trimming stripped 5 bases from V and 7 bases from J, with 17 bases between. The CDR3 totals 14 residues. Germline CDR1 SNHLY, CDR2 FYNNEI. The CDR3 loop is CASSQKGDIIEAFF. The CDR3 coding sequence is TGTGCCAGCAGTCAAAAGGGGGATATAATTGAAGCTTTCTTT.

The gene calls are TRBV30 and TRBJ2-3, with D possibly being TRBD1 (6 bases). V was shortened by 0 bases and J by 2 bases, with 12 bases between the two germline ends. This CDR3 spans 15 amino acids. Germline V lookup: CDR1 GTSNPN, CDR2 SVGIG (reference sequence). As DNA, the CDR3 is TGTGCCTGGAGTGTCGGACAGACCGACACAGATACGCAGTATTTT. This sequence encodes CAWSVGQTDTDTQYF.

The rearrangement uses TRBV10-3 and TRBJ2-1; 10 bases match TRBD2. Germline values: CDR1 ENHRY, CDR2 SYGVKD. With 4 bases clipped from V and 3 bases from J, the junction kept 3 bases outside the gene matches. The CDR3 is 15 residues long. CDR3 nucleotide sequence: TGTGCCATCAGTGGGCTAGCGGGGGACTACAATGAGCAGTTCTTC. This sequence encodes CAISGLAGDYNEQFF.

The chain is built from TRBV7-2 and TRBJ1-5; 8 bases map to TRBD1. Germline V gives CDR1 SGHTA, CDR2 FQGNSA. CDR3 length: 15 amino acids. The V gene end was trimmed by 1 base and the J gene end by 7 bases; junction bases not matched to a gene: 6. The CDR3 region has the DNA TGTGCCAGCAGCTTAGAAGCAGGGGGCCAACAGCCCCAGCATTTT. It translates to CASSLEAGGQQPQHF.

In its sample, this clone was seen once. The chain employs TRBV5-8 and TRBJ1-1; D is unclear. CDR3 size: 13 residues. CDR1 and CDR2 from the germline V gene are SGHTS and YDEGEE. V lost 4 bases to trimming and J lost 5 bases, with 12 bases between them. This CDR3 is CASSRDAGTEAFF. The DNA of the CDR3 is TGTGCCAGCAGCCGCGACGCGGGGACTGAAGCTTTCTTT.

The chain joins TRBV24-1 to TRBJ2-5, with TRBD2 matching over 10 bases. V shed 8 bases and J 4 bases; nucleotides not matched to a gene: 9. CDR3 length: 15 residues. Germline-derived CDR1 and CDR2 are KGHDR and SFDVKD. Here the CDR3 reads CATTSGGPGRETQYF. Written as DNA, the CDR3 is TGTGCCACCACTAGCGGGGGACCGGGAAGAGAGACCCAGTACTTC.

The table lists this clone with a few counts. The chain links TRBV15 to TRBJ2-6; D is unclear. V lost 2 bases, J lost 0 bases, and 8 bases lay in between. Germline assignment: CDR1 LNHNV and CDR2 YYDKDF (reference sequence). The CDR3 sequence is 16 residues long. CDR3 amino acids: CATSRSIDSGANVLTF. In DNA, the CDR3 is TGTGCCACCAGCAGATCTATAGACTCTGGGGCCAACGTCCTGACTTTC.

The chain links TRBV7-9 to TRBJ1-5, with D unclear. There are 12 residues in the CDR3. CDR1 SEHNR and CDR2 FQNEAQ come from the germline V gene (reference sequence). Trimming cost V 3 bases and J 8 bases, with 8 bases left between them. CDR3: CASSFSSEPQHF. The CDR3, as DNA: TGTGCCAGCAGCTTTAGTTCCGAGCCCCAGCATTTT. Filled out from reference TRBV7-9 and TRBJ1-5, the complete variable domain reads DTGVSQNPRHKITKRGQNVTFRCDPISEHNRLYWYRQTLGQGPEFLTYFQNEAQLEKSRLLSDRFSAERPKGSFSTLEIQRTEQGDSAMYLCASSFSSEPQHFGDGTRLSIL.

In nucleotides, the CDR3 is TGTGCCAGCAGCTTGTTCTCGGGACTAGCGGGGGTCGAGGAGACCCAGTACTTC. It specifies CASSLFSGLAGVEETQYF. The chain combines TRBV7-3 with TRBJ2-5; 14 bases are a match to TRBD2. The germline CDR1 and CDR2 sequences are SGHTA and FQGTGA. The CDR3 runs 18 residues. J was trimmed by 5 bases and V by 3 bases; bases with no gene match: 11.

The rearrangement links TRBV30 to TRBJ1-5; no firm D call. CDR1 is GTSNPN, CDR2 SVGIG, per germline (reference sequence). The CDR3 runs to 13 residues. V was clipped by 4 bases and J by 4 bases, with 11 bases between them. CDR3 residues: CAWTDTANQPQHF. Here the CDR3 DNA reads TGTGCCTGGACAGATACAGCTAATCAGCCCCAGCATTTT.

CDR3 region: CASSLARSGGYTF. The CDR3 DNA is TGTGCCAGCAGCTTAGCGCGATCTGGTGGCTACACCTTC. The genes are TRBV7-2 and TRBJ1-2; D remains ambiguous. The germline V gene encodes CDR1 SGHTA and CDR2 FQGNSA. The CDR3 has 13 residues. V lost 0 bases to trimming and J lost 7 bases, with 9 bases between them.

The chain joins TRBV19 to TRBJ2-7, with 8 nucleotides matching TRBD2. Germline trimming cut 6 bases from V and 3 bases from J; bases unmatched to any gene: 13. Germline assignment: CDR1 LNHDA and CDR2 SQIVND (reference sequence). This CDR3 is built from 16 residues. As DNA, the CDR3 is TGTGCCAGTAGAAAGAGCGGGGGTCTCGCAGACTACGAGCAGTACTTC. Its translation is CASRKSGGLADYEQYF.